This T cell receptor (beta chain) came from a study of blood T cell repertoires in COVID-19. The wider study: Samples of COVID-19 (acute and convalescent) were obtained from the United States, Italy and Spain. PBMCs, B-cell-depleted T cells, or T cells were the source of the cDNA or gDNA that made up the material.

Enrolled through a virtual design, the participants were between roughly 18 and 90 years of age and came from some 25 US areas. Generated by immunoSEQ multiplex PCR, the TCRdb table keeps only in-frame clones and is missing some. The profile shows under 300,000 clones, roughly 88% of them singletons. CDR1 and CDR2 from the germline V gene are SGHDT and YYEEEE. The CDR3 length is 14 residues. Trimming removed 1 base at V and 3 bases at J, with 10 bases between. The chain recombines TRBV5-6 with TRBJ1-1, with a possible D match to TRBD1 (5 bases). Sequencing was carried out using PBMCs or T cells enriched from blood (not recorded which). This clonotype originated in a woman in her 40s with acute COVID-19. The DNA of the CDR3 is TGTGCCAGCAGCTTGAGGGGCAAGCACACTGAAGCTTTCTTT. This encodes CASSLRGKHTEAFF.